This is a list of T cell receptor beta chains from one sample in a study of regulatory T cells in long-lasting Graves disease. In TCRdb, the multiplex PCR reads were re-called with MiXCR into one record per CDR3 protein. The sample lists fewer than 650,000 distinct CDR3 sequences, roughly 15% occurring once. This sample also belongs to another study, concerning T cells in Graves' hyperthyroidism and ophthalmopathy.

This specimen consisted of peripheral blood mononuclear cells (PBMCs), obtained at new diagnosis, from a patient treated with antithyroid drugs. Receptor source: a woman aged 25 to 45 with Graves disease. Both conserved end residues are part of each CDR3. A D gene is named only where the DNA matches it firmly. Only part of the rows carry a size: once, few, many, or a class if the clone is expanded.

16,NA,TRBV15,TRBJ1-4,many,CATSRLDGGPGEKLFF,TGTGCCACCAGCAGGTTGGACGGAGGCCCTGGTGAAAAACTGTTTTTT
16,NA,TRBV6-2/TRBV6-3,TRBJ2-1,few,CASSYSRWGVNNEQFF,TGTGCCAGCAGTTACTCTCGGTGGGGTGTCAACAATGAGCAGTTCTTC
16,NA,TRBV2,TRBJ1-5,many,CASSEFKGLRDQPQHF,TGTGCCAGCAGTGAATTTAAGGGTCTAAGAGATCAGCCCCAGCATTTT
14,NA,TRBV28,TRBJ2-6,many,CASSLQPGANVLTF,TGTGCCAGCAGTTTGCAACCTGGGGCCAACGTCCTGACTTTC
13,NA,TRBV29-1,TRBJ1-1,many,CSVEVLMNTEAFF,TGCAGCGTTGAAGTACTCATGAACACTGAAGCTTTCTTT
12,NA,TRBV30,TRBJ1-1,NA,CAWSRVLSGAFF,TGTGCCTGGAGTCGTGTATTATCGGGCGCTTTCTTT
16,NA,TRBV20-1,TRBJ2-7,few,CSARDQSSGTAYEQYF,TGCAGTGCTAGAGACCAAAGTAGCGGGACAGCCTACGAGCAGTACTTC
15,NA,TRBV6-5,TRBJ2-2,NA,CASSYQGRSTGELFF,TGTGCCAGCAGTTACCAGGGTAGGAGCACCGGGGAGCTGTTTTTT
15,NA,TRBV4-2,TRBJ1-5,NA,CASSQDTGYNQPQHF,TGTGCCAGCAGCCAAGATACCGGGTACAATCAGCCCCAGCATTTT
15,NA,TRBV19,TRBJ2-6,NA,CASSIWTAGANVLTF,TGTGCCAGTAGTATATGGACGGCTGGGGCCAACGTCCTGACTTTC
13,NA,TRBV27,TRBJ1-5,NA,CASGGDLRTPQHF,TGTGCCAGCGGAGGGGATTTAAGGACGCCCCAGCATTTT
14,NA,TRBV3-1,TRBJ2-2,NA,CASRPSGGSGELFF,TGTGCCAGCAGGCCCTCCGGAGGGAGCGGGGAGCTGTTTTTT
15,NA,TRBV9,TRBJ2-1,few,CASSVGRLLNNEQFF,TGTGCCAGCAGCGTAGGGAGACTACTGAACAATGAGCAGTTCTTC
14,TRBD1,TRBV6-1,TRBJ2-7,many,CASSERDRAYEQYF,TGTGCCAGCAGTGAACGGGACAGAGCCTACGAGCAGTACTTC
14,NA,TRBV29-1,TRBJ2-5,many,CSVEVVLGQETQYF,TGCAGCGTTGAGGTCGTCCTGGGCCAAGAGACCCAGTACTTC
15,NA,TRBV28,TRBJ2-3,many,CASSYGGRSQDTQYF,TGTGCCAGCAGTTACGGGGGTAGATCGCAAGATACGCAGTATTTT
18,NA,TRBV14,TRBJ2-7,NA,CASSRSTHNSRYAYEQYF,TGTGCCAGCAGCCGATCGACTCATAATTCGCGATACGCCTACGAGCAGTACTTC
12,NA,TRBV5-1,TRBJ2-7,NA,CASSWDNYEQYF,TGCGCCAGCAGCTGGGACAACTACGAGCAGTACTTC
12,NA,TRBV27,TRBJ1-3,few,CASTKGRNTIYF,TGTGCCAGCACTAAGGGGAGAAACACCATATATTTT
15,NA,TRBV2,TRBJ2-3,few,CASSYSPGSTDTQYF,TGTGCCAGCAGTTACTCCCCAGGAAGCACAGATACGCAGTATTTT
16,TRBD1,TRBV18,TRBJ2-3,many,CASSPAGQGATDTQYF,TGTGCCAGCTCACCCGCGGGACAGGGGGCGACAGATACGCAGTATTTT
12,NA,TRBV6-1,TRBJ1-6,NA,CASSATWTPLHF,TGTGCCAGCAGTGCGACCTGGACACCCCTCCACTTT
16,TRBD1,TRBV24-1,TRBJ2-7,many,CATSDHGTGGFYEQYF,TGTGCCACCAGTGACCACGGGACAGGGGGCTTTTACGAGCAGTACTTC
17,TRBD1,TRBV28,TRBJ2-7,NA,CASSSLPRTGSSYEQYF,TGTGCCAGCAGTTCCCTCCCCCGGACAGGGAGCTCCTACGAGCAGTACTTC
14,NA,TRBV28,TRBJ2-3,many,CASSTGLLTDTQYF,TGTGCCAGCAGCACGGGGCTCCTCACAGATACGCAGTATTTT
14,TRBD1,TRBV5-1,TRBJ2-3,many,CASSSTGVGDTQYF,TGCGCCAGCAGCTCGACAGGGGTGGGAGATACGCAGTATTTT
16,TRBD1,TRBV28,TRBJ1-2,NA,CALLPGTGGRFDGYTF,TGTGCTTTGCTCCCCGGGACAGGGGGCCGTTTCGATGGCTACACCTTC
14,TRBD2,TRBV5-1,TRBJ2-5,many,CASSTGLAGETQYF,TGTGCCAGCAGCACGGGACTAGCTGGAGAGACCCAGTACTTC
18,TRBD2,TRBV2,TRBJ2-1,many,CASSEMGRTSGGYNEQFF,TGTGCCAGCAGTGAAATGGGGAGGACTAGCGGAGGCTACAATGAGCAGTTCTTC
15,TRBD1,TRBV2,TRBJ1-6,many,CASSSTGVGASPLHF,TGTGCCAGCAGCTCCACAGGGGTGGGCGCTTCACCCCTCCACTTT
12,NA,TRBV12-5,TRBJ1-5,NA,CASGLSDQPQHF,TGTGCTAGTGGTTTGAGCGATCAGCCCCAGCATTTT
14,NA,TRBV6-1,TRBJ1-2,many,CASKLLEPFYGYTF,TGTGCCAGCAAGTTGCTGGAGCCGTTCTATGGCTACACCTTC
12,NA,TRBV7-9,TRBJ2-7,few,CASSRYGDEQYF,TGTGCCAGCAGCAGATATGGGGACGAGCAGTACTTC
15,NA,TRBV19,TRBJ2-1,NA,CASSILGNAYNEQFF,TGTGCCAGTAGTATACTTGGAAACGCTTACAATGAGCAGTTCTTC
13,NA,TRBV12-3/TRBV12-4,TRBJ2-2,many,CASSWRGSGELFF,TGTGCCAGCAGTTGGAGGGGATCCGGGGAGCTGTTTTTT
14,TRBD1,TRBV3-1,TRBJ1-2,few,CASSRQGGDNGYTF,TGTGCCAGCAGCCGACAGGGGGGGGATAATGGCTACACCTTC
16,TRBD2,TRBV7-2,TRBJ2-1,many,CASSFWRLAGGNEQFF,TGTGCCAGCAGCTTTTGGAGATTAGCGGGAGGCAATGAGCAGTTCTTC
16,NA,TRBV6-1,TRBJ2-2,many,CASSREWIGNTGELFF,TGTGCCAGCAGTAGGGAGTGGATAGGGAACACCGGGGAGCTGTTTTTT
14,NA,TRBV5-1,TRBJ1-2,NA,CASSSDTTNYGYTF,TGCGCCAGCAGCTCGGACACTACTAACTATGGCTACACCTTC
16,TRBD1,TRBV27,TRBJ2-5,many,CASSPRQGADQETQYF,TGTGCCAGCAGTCCTCGACAGGGGGCCGATCAAGAGACCCAGTACTTC
13,NA,TRBV20-1,TRBJ1-5,NA,CSAEQGRYQPQHF,TGCAGTGCTGAACAGGGAAGGTATCAGCCCCAGCATTTT
16,TRBD1,TRBV7-2,TRBJ1-2,many,CASSPTRGQKTYGYTF,TGTGCCAGCAGCCCCACCAGGGGACAGAAAACATATGGCTACACCTTC
18,NA,TRBV15,TRBJ1-3,many,CATSLTRKGETSGNTIYF,TGTGCCACCAGCCTTACCAGGAAGGGCGAAACTTCTGGAAACACCATATATTTT
15,TRBD2,TRBV5-4,TRBJ2-7,few,CASSRTSGRAYEQYF,TGTGCCAGCAGCCGTACTAGCGGGAGGGCCTACGAGCAGTACTTC
11,NA,TRBV12-3/TRBV12-4,TRBJ2-1,many,CASSLRTEQFF,TGTGCCAGCAGTTTACGGACGGAGCAGTTCTTC
15,TRBD1,TRBV7-9,TRBJ2-7,many,CASSPTGQGSYEQYF,TGTGCCAGCAGCCCCACCGGACAGGGATCATACGAGCAGTACTTC
16,TRBD1,TRBV27,TRBJ2-1,few,CASSLRTQGPYNEQFF,TGTGCCAGCAGTTTACGGACACAGGGGCCCTACAATGAGCAGTTCTTC
13,NA,TRBV3-1,TRBJ2-7,few,CASSSGPEDEQYF,TGTGCCAGCAGCTCAGGCCCGGAGGACGAGCAGTACTTC
15,NA,TRBV6-1,TRBJ1-1,many,CAPRGAGKYGTEAFF,TGTGCCCCCAGAGGCGCCGGGAAGTATGGCACTGAAGCTTTCTTT
16,NA,TRBV5-1,TRBJ1-1,many,CASSPSTRFTGAEAFF,TGCGCCAGCAGCCCGTCTACGAGGTTCACAGGAGCTGAAGCTTTCTTT
17,NA,TRBV28,TRBJ1-6,NA,CASSQRTPTGINSPLHF,TGTGCCAGCAGTCAACGCACCCCTACAGGGATTAATTCACCCCTCCACTTT
14,TRBD1,TRBV10-3,TRBJ2-1,few,CAISRTGGNNEQFF,TGTGCCATCAGCAGGACAGGGGGTAACAATGAGCAGTTCTTC
14,TRBD2,TRBV12-3/TRBV12-4,TRBJ2-7,NA,CASSLTRRGGERYF,TGTGCCAGCAGTTTAACTAGGCGCGGGGGGGAGCGGTACTTC
12,NA,TRBV7-9,TRBJ2-7,few,CASSSGFVEQYF,TGTGCCAGCAGCTCGGGGTTTGTAGAGCAGTACTTC